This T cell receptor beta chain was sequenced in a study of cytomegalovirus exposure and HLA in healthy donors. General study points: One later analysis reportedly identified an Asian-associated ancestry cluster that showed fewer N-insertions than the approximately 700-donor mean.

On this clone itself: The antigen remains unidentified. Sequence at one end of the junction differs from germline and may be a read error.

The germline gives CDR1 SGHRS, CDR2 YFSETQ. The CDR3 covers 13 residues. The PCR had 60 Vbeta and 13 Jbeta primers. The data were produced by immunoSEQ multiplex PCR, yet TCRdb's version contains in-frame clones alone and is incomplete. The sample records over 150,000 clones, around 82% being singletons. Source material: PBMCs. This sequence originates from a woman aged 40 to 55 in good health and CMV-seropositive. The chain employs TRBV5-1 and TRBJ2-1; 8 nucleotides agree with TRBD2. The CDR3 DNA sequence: TGCGCTAGCAGCGGGAGAGGAATGGATGAGCAGTTCTTC. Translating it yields CASSGRGMDEQFF.